A single sample gave rise to the 32 T cell receptor beta chains below, sequenced in a study of blood T cell repertoires in COVID-19. Method: immunoSEQ multiplex PCR; TCRdb's copy keeps in-frame clones and lacks some. Among 250,000 to 300,000 clones, 86% were seen once, and the ten largest hold about 12%. Sequencing was done on a sample of peripheral blood. These receptor sequences come from a woman between 25 and 40 years old with COVID-19, enrolled during active disease.

The gene calls are TRBV5-1 and TRBJ2-7; 9 bases map to TRBD1. This CDR3 is 14 amino acids long. Germline CDR1 is SGHRS and CDR2 is YFSETQ. With V trimmed by 5 bases and J by 6 bases, 9 bases remained unmatched. CDR3 amino acids: CASRVPGQGAEQYF. The CDR3 nucleotides are TGCGCCAGCAGAGTCCCGGGACAGGGAGCCGAGCAGTACTTC.

CDR3 coding DNA: TGTGCCAGCAGCTCTAGGGAGCTCATAGAGACCCAGTACTTC. Translated, it gives CASSSRELIETQYF. The chain is built from TRBV13 and TRBJ2-5; D perhaps matches TRBD2 (5 bases). The CDR3 runs 14 residues. V was trimmed by 4 bases and J by 4 bases, leaving 13 bases between them. CDR1 and CDR2 from the germline V gene are PRHDT and FYEKMQ (reference sequence).

The chain combines TRBV6-2 or TRBV6-3 with TRBJ1-2; 7 bases agree with TRBD1. Looked up from germline, CDR1 is MNHEY and CDR2 is SVGEGT. This CDR3 has 15 residues. V shed 6 bases and J 5 bases; nucleotides not matched to a gene: 12. The CDR3 loop is CASSRKGTVSYGYTF. The CDR3 DNA follows: TGTGCCAGCAGCAGAAAGGGGACAGTATCTTATGGCTACACCTTC.

Concerning this clone: This sample also contains other DNA sequences that code for the same CDR3. The rearrangement uses TRBV5-1 and TRBJ2-3; 10 positions agree with TRBD1. J lost 4 bases, V lost 2 bases, and 1 base had no gene match. In germline, CDR1 is SGHRS, CDR2 YFSETQ. The CDR3 runs 14 residues. CDR3 amino acids: CASSLGQGADTQYF. DNA of the CDR3: TGCGCCAGCAGCTTAGGACAGGGGGCAGATACGCAGTATTTT.

This clone was counted once. The chain employs TRBV27 and TRBJ1-5; 7 bases are a match to TRBD1. The CDR3 totals 15 residues. CDR1 and CDR2 from the germline V gene are MNHEY and SMNVEV (reference sequence). The ends lost 6 bases at V and 0 bases at J; junction bases unmatched: 5. The CDR3 coding sequence is TGTGCCAGCAGGGGGACAGAAAATAGCAATCAGCCCCAGCATTTT. Its protein is CASRGTENSNQPQHF.

The gene calls are TRBV3-1 (or the pseudogene TRBV3-2) and TRBJ2-5, with D unclear. CDR1 LGHDT and CDR2 YNNKEL come from the germline V gene (reference sequence). The CDR3 length is 15 residues. V was shortened by 6 bases and J by 5 bases, with 19 bases between the two germline ends. The CDR3 sequence is CASRRRQTDGETQYF. The DNA of the CDR3 is TGTGCCAGCAGACGACGCCAGACTGATGGGGAGACCCAGTACTTC.

In this sample, this clone turned up once. This rearrangement joins TRBV7-9 to TRBJ1-2; TRBD1 is a possible D gene (6 bases). Germline V CDR1 and CDR2: SEHNR, FQNEAQ (reference sequence). This CDR3 comprises 11 residues. Trimming shortened V by 11 bases and J by 4 bases, and 11 bases separated the two germline ends. The CDR3 here is CADMGAYGYTF. The CDR3 DNA is TGTGCCGACATGGGGGCCTATGGCTACACCTTC.

CDR3 region: CASSLDQAQGEDGYTF. The CDR3, as DNA: TGTGCCAGCAGCTTAGATCAGGCACAGGGGGAGGATGGCTACACCTTC. The V call is TRBV11-3, the J call TRBJ1-2; 8 positions match TRBD1. The CDR3 has 16 amino acids. Germline CDR1 SGHNT, CDR2 YENEEA. Trimming removed 0 bases from V and 6 bases from J; junction bases left unmatched: 9.

V and J are TRBV9 and TRBJ1-2, with TRBD1 matching 8 bases. The CDR3 consists of 15 residues. Germline V gives CDR1 SGDLS, CDR2 YYNGEE. V lost 3 bases and J lost 6; bases outside the gene matches: 10. Here the CDR3 reads CASSAMSGGTDGYTF. The CDR3 DNA reads TGTGCCAGCAGCGCTATGTCAGGGGGCACAGATGGCTACACCTTC.

The rearrangement joins TRBV18 to TRBJ2-7; 10 bases fit TRBD2. Looked up from germline, CDR1 is KGHSH and CDR2 is LQKENI. This CDR3 spans 15 amino acids. V dropped 1 base and J dropped 0; count of bases not matched to a gene: 0. The CDR3 sequence is CASSPLAGGSYEQYF. In DNA, the CDR3 is TGTGCCAGCTCACCACTAGCGGGGGGCTCCTACGAGCAGTACTTC.

This chain joins TRBV7-8 and TRBJ2-7; weak D call: TRBD1 (6 bases). Germline V lookup: CDR1 SGHVS, CDR2 FQNEAQ. The CDR3 length is 16 residues. V dropped 4 bases and J dropped 2 bases, with 18 bases sitting between them. CDR3 sequence: CASSWGPDGDTYEQYF. CDR3 in DNA: TGTGCCAGCAGCTGGGGGCCGGACGGGGACACCTACGAGCAGTACTTC.

V is TRBV11-1 and J is TRBJ1-6; D is unclear. From germline, CDR1 is SGHAT and CDR2 FQDESV (reference sequence). V dropped 4 bases and J dropped 3 bases, with 13 bases sitting between them. The CDR3 consists of 16 residues. The CDR3 region has the DNA TGTGCCAGCAGCTCCGACAACAGTTTCTATAATTCACCCCTCCACTTT. Its protein product is CASSSDNSFYNSPLHF.

This clone was detected only once. The chain recombines TRBV3-1 (or the pseudogene TRBV3-2) with TRBJ1-5, with a weak D call TRBD1 (6 bases). The germline gives CDR1 LGHDT, CDR2 YNNKEL (reference sequence). The CDR3 loop spans 13 amino acids. V was clipped by 4 bases and J by 4 bases, with 8 bases between them. The CDR3: CASSLTGNQPQHF. CDR3 in DNA: TGTGCCAGCAGCCTCACAGGGAATCAGCCCCAGCATTTT.

The rearrangement uses TRBV5-6 and TRBJ1-2; D call uncertain. CDR1 and CDR2 (germline): SGHDT, YYEEEE. The CDR3 totals 13 residues. V was trimmed by 3 bases and J by 7 bases, leaving 13 bases between them. The CDR3 here is CASSWLEAAGYTF. The CDR3 DNA is TGTGCCAGCAGCTGGCTGGAGGCGGCTGGCTACACCTTC.

CDR3 protein: CASSPGTASFYGYTF. The CDR3 DNA reads TGTGCCAGCAGCCCCGGGACAGCAAGTTTCTATGGCTACACCTTC. The chain employs TRBV11-2 and TRBJ1-2, with TRBD1 matching 7 bases. V lost 5 bases and J lost 4; bases outside the gene matches: 10. CDR1 SGHAT and CDR2 FQNNGV come from the germline V gene. The CDR3 has 15 amino acids.

The J gene is TRBJ2-6, the V gene TRBV10-1; 7 bases map to TRBD2. The CDR3 is 16 amino acids. Germline values: CDR1 WNHNN, CDR2 SYGVQD (reference sequence). Unmatched junction bases numbered 6, after V lost 5 bases and J lost 2 bases. DNA for the CDR3: TGCGCCAGCAGTCCTTACCGGGGGGCTGGGGCCAACGTCCTGACTTTC. Translated, it gives CASSPYRGAGANVLTF.

The chain recombines TRBV4-2 with TRBJ1-5; D is ambiguous. The CDR3 consists of 13 residues. Germline values: CDR1 LGHNA, CDR2 YNFKEQ. The germline V and J ends were trimmed by 4 bases and 7 bases, with 11 bases remaining between them. The CDR3 bases are TGTGCCAGCAGCCCCGATTCGAGACAGCCCCAGCATTTT. This sequence encodes CASSPDSRQPQHF.

The chain employs TRBV29-1 and TRBJ1-1; D may be TRBD1 (6 bases). Per germline, CDR1 SQVTM and CDR2 ANQGSEA. V gave up 6 bases and J gave up 0 bases, with 11 bases separating them. The CDR3 loop spans 13 amino acids. CDR3 residues: CSVSGQMNTEAFF. The DNA of the CDR3 is TGCAGCGTCAGCGGACAGATGAACACTGAAGCTTTCTTT. Looking up the rest from reference TRBV29-1 and TRBJ1-1 gives the full variable domain: SAVISQKPSRDICQRGTSLTIQCQVDSQVTMMFWYRQQPGQSLTLIATANQGSEATYESGFVIDKFPISRPNLTFSTLTVSNMSPEDSSIYLCSVSGQMNTEAFFGQGTRLTVV.

This chain connects TRBV3-1 (or the pseudogene TRBV3-2) to TRBJ1-3; no clear D. V lost 0 bases, J lost 0 bases, and 6 bases lay in between. Germline lookup yields CDR1 LGHDT and CDR2 YNNKEL (reference sequence). The CDR3 runs to 15 residues. This CDR3 reads CASSQEFSSGNTIYF. The CDR3 coding sequence is TGTGCCAGCAGCCAAGAGTTTAGCTCTGGAAACACCATATATTTT.

The chain is built from TRBV24-1 and TRBJ1-4, with TRBD1 as a possible D gene (6 bases). Trimming removed 4 bases at V and 15 bases at J, with 26 bases between. The CDR3 has 16 amino acids. The V gene's germline CDR1 is KGHDR and CDR2 SFDVKD. The CDR3 DNA reads as TGTGCCACCAGTGAGTTAACGGGACACCTCTTCCCCGGGGTGTTTTTT. Translating gives CATSELTGHLFPGVFF.

This clone was found once. The chain links TRBV6-4 to TRBJ1-6, with D uncertain. CDR1 and CDR2 from the germline V gene are MRHNA and SNTAGT. The V and J ends lost 3 bases and 10 bases respectively, with 10 bases between them. The CDR3 is 13 amino acids. CDR3 in DNA: TGTGCCAGCAGTGAAACAGACATGTCACCCCTCCACTTT. It specifies CASSETDMSPLHF.

The V gene is TRBV4-1, the J gene TRBJ2-1; 9 nucleotides align to TRBD2. The ends lost 0 bases at V and 10 bases at J; junction bases unmatched: 10. The germline CDR1 and CDR2 sequences are MGHRA and YSYEKL. This CDR3 has 16 amino acids. Here the CDR3 reads CASSQDAYSGGFEQFF. The CDR3 DNA reads TGCGCCAGCAGCCAAGACGCCTACAGCGGGGGGTTCGAGCAGTTCTTC.

CDR3 region: CASSLGTSGRYEQYF. The CDR3 DNA follows: TGTGCCAGCAGCCTCGGGACTAGCGGGAGATACGAGCAGTACTTC. V and J are TRBV6-5 and TRBJ2-7, with 14 bases identical to TRBD2. The CDR3 loop spans 15 amino acids. Per germline, CDR1 MNHEY and CDR2 SVGAGI. V was clipped by 6 bases and J by 4 bases; unmatched bases: 5.

The chain employs TRBV19 and TRBJ1-5; 10 positions match TRBD1. The junction had 5 bases not matched to a gene; V was cut back by 6 bases and J by 3 bases. CDR3 length: 15 amino acids. Germline CDR1 and CDR2: LNHDA and SQIVND (reference sequence). The chain's CDR3 is CASSRDRGFNQPQHF. DNA for the CDR3: TGTGCCAGTAGCCGGGACAGGGGATTCAATCAGCCCCAGCATTTT.

The J gene is TRBJ2-7, the V gene TRBV9; 12 bases are a match to TRBD1. V shed 3 bases and J 6 bases; nucleotides not matched to a gene: 4. Germline-derived CDR1 and CDR2 are SGDLS and YYNGEE. The CDR3 is made up of 14 amino acids. CDR3: CASSAGTGGSEQYF. As DNA, the CDR3 is TGTGCCAGCAGCGCCGGGACAGGGGGCTCCGAGCAGTACTTC.

This chain joins TRBV7-9 and TRBJ2-7; 8 bases map to TRBD1. The length of the CDR3 is 14 residues. The V gene end was trimmed by 5 bases and the J gene end by 2 bases; junction bases not matched to a gene: 5. Per germline, CDR1 SEHNR and CDR2 FQNEAQ (reference sequence). This CDR3 is CASSQTGDTYEQYF. CDR3 bases: TGTGCCAGCAGCCAGACAGGGGATACCTACGAGCAGTACTTC. The complete variable domain, with remaining parts taken from reference TRBV7-9 and TRBJ2-7, reads DTGVSQNPRHKITKRGQNVTFRCDPISEHNRLYWYRQTLGQGPEFLTYFQNEAQLEKSRLLSDRFSAERPKGSFSTLEIQRTEQGDSAMYLCASSQTGDTYEQYFGPGTRLTVT.

This chain connects TRBV5-8 to TRBJ2-7; the match to TRBD1 covers 11 bases. CDR3 length: 15 residues. Germline V gives CDR1 SGHTS, CDR2 YDEGEE. J lost 0 bases, V lost 4 bases, and 3 bases had no gene match. The CDR3 is CASSLGQGVSYEQYF. DNA of the CDR3: TGTGCCAGCAGCCTGGGACAGGGGGTCTCCTACGAGCAGTACTTC.

In its sample, this clone was seen once. This chain joins TRBV2 and TRBJ2-3; 7 bases align to TRBD1. Germline CDR1 reads SNHLY; CDR2 reads FYNNEI. This CDR3 is built from 14 residues. After removal of 1 base from V and 6 bases from J, the junction contained 4 bases not matched to a gene. CDR3 nucleotide sequence: TGTGCCAGCAGTGAAGTAGGGGGCCCGGATACGCAGTATTTT. Translation gives CASSEVGGPDTQYF.

The rearrangement links TRBV5-6 to TRBJ2-7; D may be TRBD1 (6 bases). From germline, CDR1 is SGHDT and CDR2 YYEEEE. The germline V and J ends were trimmed by 0 bases and 3 bases, with 10 bases remaining between them. There are 14 residues in the CDR3. CDR3 residues: CASSLAGEGYEQYF. The DNA for the CDR3 is TGTGCCAGCAGCTTGGCAGGGGAAGGCTACGAGCAGTACTTC.

This clone was counted once. The chain links TRBV5-6 to TRBJ2-5, with D perhaps TRBD1 (5 bases). The V and J ends lost 1 base and 6 bases respectively, with 25 bases between them. CDR3 length equals 18 residues. Per the germline V gene, CDR1 is SGHDT and CDR2 is YYEEEE. In DNA, the CDR3 is TGTGCCAGCAGCTTGTGGACGCATCCTCAGGGTAGAGGAAAGACCCAGTACTTC. This encodes CASSLWTHPQGRGKTQYF.

The gene calls are TRBV7-8 and TRBJ2-7; weak D call: TRBD2 (6 bases). The CDR3 is made up of 13 amino acids. Germline V CDR1 and CDR2: SGHVS, FQNEAQ. The V end was cut by 1 base, the J end by 5 bases, with 9 bases between. This chain's CDR3 is CASSLVSGDEQYF. In DNA form, the CDR3 reads TGTGCCAGCAGCTTAGTCTCGGGGGACGAGCAGTACTTC.

V is TRBV6-5 and J is TRBJ2-2, with 9 positions matching TRBD2. Germline V lookup: CDR1 MNHEY, CDR2 SVGAGI. Trimming cost V 7 bases and J 0 bases; bases outside gene matches: 3. The CDR3 totals 15 residues. The CDR3 protein is CASTRGGANTGELFF. As DNA, the CDR3 is TGTGCCAGCACGCGGGGGGGCGCGAACACCGGGGAGCTGTTTTTT.